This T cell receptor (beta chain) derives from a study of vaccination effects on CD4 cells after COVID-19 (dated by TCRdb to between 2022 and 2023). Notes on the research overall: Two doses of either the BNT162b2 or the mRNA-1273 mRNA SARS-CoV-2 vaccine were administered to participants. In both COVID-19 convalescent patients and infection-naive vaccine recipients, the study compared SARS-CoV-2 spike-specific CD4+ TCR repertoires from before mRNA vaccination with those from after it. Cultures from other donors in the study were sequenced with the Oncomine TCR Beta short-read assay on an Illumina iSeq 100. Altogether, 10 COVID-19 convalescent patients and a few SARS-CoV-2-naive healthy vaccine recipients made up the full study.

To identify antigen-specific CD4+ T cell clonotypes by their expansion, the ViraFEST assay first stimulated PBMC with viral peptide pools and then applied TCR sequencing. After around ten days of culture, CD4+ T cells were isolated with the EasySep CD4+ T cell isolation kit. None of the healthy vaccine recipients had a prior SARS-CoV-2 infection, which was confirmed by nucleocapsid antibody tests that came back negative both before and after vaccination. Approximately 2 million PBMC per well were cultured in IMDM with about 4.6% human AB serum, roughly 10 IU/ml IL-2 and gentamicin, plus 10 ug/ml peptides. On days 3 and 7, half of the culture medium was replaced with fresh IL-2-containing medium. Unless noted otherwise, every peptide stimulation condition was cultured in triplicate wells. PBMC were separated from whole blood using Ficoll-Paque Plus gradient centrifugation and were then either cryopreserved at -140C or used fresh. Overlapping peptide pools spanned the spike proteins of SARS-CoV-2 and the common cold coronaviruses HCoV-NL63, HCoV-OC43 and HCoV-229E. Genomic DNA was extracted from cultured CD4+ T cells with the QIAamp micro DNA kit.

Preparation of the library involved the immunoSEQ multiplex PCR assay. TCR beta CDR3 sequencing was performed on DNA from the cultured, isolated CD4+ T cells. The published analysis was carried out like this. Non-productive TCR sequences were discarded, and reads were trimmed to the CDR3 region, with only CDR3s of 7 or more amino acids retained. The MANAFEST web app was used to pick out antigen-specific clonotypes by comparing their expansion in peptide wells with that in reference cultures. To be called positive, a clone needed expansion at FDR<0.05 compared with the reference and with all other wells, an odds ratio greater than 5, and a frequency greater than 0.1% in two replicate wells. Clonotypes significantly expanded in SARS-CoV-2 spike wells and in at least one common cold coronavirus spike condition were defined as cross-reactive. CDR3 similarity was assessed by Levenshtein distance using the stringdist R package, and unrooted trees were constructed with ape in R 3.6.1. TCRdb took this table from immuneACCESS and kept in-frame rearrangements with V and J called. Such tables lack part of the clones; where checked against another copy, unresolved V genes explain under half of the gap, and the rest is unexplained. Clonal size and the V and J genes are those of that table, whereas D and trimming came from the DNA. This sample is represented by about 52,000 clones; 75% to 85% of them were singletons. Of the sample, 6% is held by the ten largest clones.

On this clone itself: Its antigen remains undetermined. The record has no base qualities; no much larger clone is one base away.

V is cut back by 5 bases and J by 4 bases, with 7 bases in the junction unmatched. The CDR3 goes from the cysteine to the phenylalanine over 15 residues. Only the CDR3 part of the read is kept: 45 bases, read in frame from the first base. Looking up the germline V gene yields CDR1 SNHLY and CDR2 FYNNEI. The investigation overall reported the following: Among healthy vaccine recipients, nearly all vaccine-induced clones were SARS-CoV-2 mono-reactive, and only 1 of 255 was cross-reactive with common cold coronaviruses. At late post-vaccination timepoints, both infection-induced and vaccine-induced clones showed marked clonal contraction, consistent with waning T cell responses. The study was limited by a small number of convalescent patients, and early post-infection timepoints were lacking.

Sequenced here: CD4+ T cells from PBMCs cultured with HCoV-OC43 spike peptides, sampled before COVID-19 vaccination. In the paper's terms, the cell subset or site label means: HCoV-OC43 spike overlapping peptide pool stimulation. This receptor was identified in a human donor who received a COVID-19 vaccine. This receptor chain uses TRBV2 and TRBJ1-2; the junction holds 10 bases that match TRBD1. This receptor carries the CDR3 CASSLTGGSSYGYTF. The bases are TGTGCCAGCAGTCTGACAGGGGGCTCTTCCTATGGCTACACCTTC.